A single sample gave rise to the 24 T cell receptor beta chains below, sequenced in a study of memory CD4+ T cells and cytomegalovirus serostatus (dated by TCRdb to between 2019 and 2020). Libraries were made using the immunoSEQ multiplex PCR assay. TCRdb mirrors the immuneACCESS table, restricted to in-frame sequences. Some clones are absent from its copies; in checked studies, under half trace to an unresolved V gene, and the reason for the others is unknown. The sample table records tens of thousands of clones; about four fifths of these occur just once. Approximately 0.55% of the sample rests with the top ten. A FACSAria II was used to sort memory CD4+ T cells, defined as single viable CD3+CD4+CD8-CD45RO+ cells. Sequenced input: memory CD4+ T cells from blood. These receptors originate from an adult in good health and CMV-seronegative.

CDR3 in DNA: TGTGCCAGCAGCTTAGCGACCCAACAGGGGGCCGGTGGAAACACCATATATTTT. The encoded protein is CASSLATQQGAGGNTIYF. This chain connects TRBV7-6 to TRBJ1-3, with 9 bases that match TRBD1. Germline loops: CDR1 SGHVS, CDR2 FNYEAQ. Trimming at V came to 0 bases and at J to 3 bases, leaving 9 bases not matched to a gene. This CDR3 contains 18 residues.

The chain carries TRBV7-2 and TRBJ2-7, with a weak D call TRBD2 (5 bases). The germline V gene encodes CDR1 SGHTA and CDR2 FQGNSA. Trimming removed 3 bases from V and 0 bases from J, with 18 bases in between. The CDR3 runs 17 residues. The CDR3 region is CASSFTGFGELSYEQYF. CDR3 nucleotide sequence: TGTGCCAGCAGCTTCACCGGTTTTGGGGAGCTCTCCTACGAGCAGTACTTC.

V usage is TRBV7-9 and J usage is TRBJ1-4; D is ambiguous. This CDR3 comprises 19 residues. V was cut by 0 bases and J by 5 bases, with 22 bases left in between. From germline, CDR1 is SEHNR and CDR2 FQNEAQ (reference sequence). DNA for the CDR3: TGTGCCAGCAGCTTAGCATTGGGGTGGACGAATCGCGACAATGAAAAACTGTTTTTT. This gives the protein CASSLALGWTNRDNEKLFF.

V and J are TRBV7-2 and TRBJ1-3; D is uncertain. The V and J ends lost 3 bases and 4 bases respectively, with 10 bases between them. In germline, CDR1 is SGHTA, CDR2 FQGNSA. The CDR3 runs 14 residues. This chain's CDR3 is CASSLAGGGNTIYF. The CDR3 DNA reads as TGTGCCAGCAGCTTGGCAGGTGGGGGAAACACCATATATTTT.

The chain employs TRBV18 and TRBJ1-4; perhaps TRBD1 as D (5 bases). The CDR3 length is 14 residues. Germline V CDR1 and CDR2: KGHSH, LQKENI. Trimming pared 2 bases from V and 3 bases from J, leaving 7 bases between. CDR3 DNA sequence: TGTGCCAGCTCACCAGGGGCGGCTAATGAAAAACTGTTTTTT. It encodes CASSPGAANEKLFF.

The chain recombines TRBV5-1 with TRBJ2-7; 7 bases match TRBD1. There are 15 residues in the CDR3. Germline CDR1 is SGHRS and CDR2 is YFSETQ. Trimming at V came to 4 bases and at J to 5 bases, leaving 12 bases not matched to a gene. The CDR3, as DNA: TGCGCCAGCAGCACCTCGACAGGGAAAATCCACGAGCAGTACTTC. It codes for CASSTSTGKIHEQYF.

The chain is built from TRBV11-2 and TRBJ2-3; 11 nucleotides agree with TRBD2. The CDR3 runs to 17 residues. After removal of 5 bases from V and 2 bases from J, the junction contained 9 bases not matched to a gene. Looked up from germline, CDR1 is SGHAT and CDR2 is FQNNGV. CDR3 sequence (DNA): TGTGCCAGCAGCCTACTAGCTAGCGGGGGGTACACAGATACGCAGTATTTT. As protein: CASSLLASGGYTDTQYF.

The chain links TRBV5-1 to TRBJ1-4, with no clear D. The CDR3 totals 16 residues. The germline gives CDR1 SGHRS, CDR2 YFSETQ. V gave up 5 bases and J gave up 0 bases, with 14 bases separating them. CDR3 in amino acids: CASRPRTGATNEKLFF. The CDR3 nucleotides are TGCGCCAGCAGGCCTAGGACGGGCGCAACTAATGAAAAACTGTTTTTT.

Notes on this clone: This specimen includes other DNA sequences encoding the same CDR3. V and J are TRBV27 and TRBJ1-2; maybe TRBD1 (6 bases). CDR1 MNHEY and CDR2 SMNVEV come from the germline V gene (reference sequence). The CDR3 consists of 13 residues. Trimming took off 2 bases at V and 2 bases at J, with 6 bases between the two ends. The CDR3 nucleotides are TGTGCCAGCAGTTTAACAGGGAACTATGGCTACACCTTC. This encodes CASSLTGNYGYTF.

The chain joins TRBV6-6 to TRBJ2-1, with no clear D. Trimming pared 6 bases from V and 10 bases from J, leaving 16 bases between. CDR1 MNHNY and CDR2 SVGAGI come from the germline V gene (reference sequence). This CDR3 spans 13 amino acids. CDR3 sequence reads: CASRQLGNGEQFF. CDR3 nucleotides: TGTGCCAGCAGACAGTTAGGGAACGGCGAGCAGTTCTTC.

This rearrangement joins TRBV9 to TRBJ1-6, with unresolved D. In germline, CDR1 is SGDLS, CDR2 YYNGEE. V lost 0 bases and J lost 5, with 12 bases in between. The CDR3 is 16 amino acids. The CDR3 nucleotides read TGTGCCAGCAGCGTAGACGCCCAGGTGAATAATTCACCCCTCCACTTT. Translated, it gives CASSVDAQVNNSPLHF.

The chain links TRBV6-5 to TRBJ1-1, with 8 bases lining up with TRBD1. The length of the CDR3 is 14 residues. Germline assignment: CDR1 MNHEY and CDR2 SVGAGI. With 6 bases clipped from V and 6 bases from J, the junction kept 9 bases outside the gene matches. The CDR3 nucleotides are TGTGCCAGCAGGAATTCACAGGGGGGAGCTGAAGCTTTCTTT. Protein product: CASRNSQGGAEAFF.

This chain joins TRBV5-6 and TRBJ1-1; D perhaps matches TRBD1 (6 bases). Looked up from germline, CDR1 is SGHDT and CDR2 is YYEEEE. This CDR3 region has 16 residues. The V end lost 3 bases, the J end lost 0 bases, and 15 bases lay between the germline ends. The CDR3 sequence is CASSWGTPGMNTEAFF. Here the CDR3 DNA reads TGTGCCAGCAGCTGGGGGACACCGGGAATGAACACTGAAGCTTTCTTT.

The chain employs TRBV2 and TRBJ2-5; 10 bases map to TRBD2. V lost 6 bases to trimming and J lost 5 bases; unmatched junction nucleotides: 3. The CDR3 is 13 amino acids. CDR1 and CDR2 from the germline V gene are SNHLY and FYNNEI. Here the CDR3 DNA reads TGTGCCAGCAGATTGACTAGCGGGGAGACCCAGTACTTC. As protein: CASRLTSGETQYF.

The chain recombines TRBV10-1 with TRBJ2-7, with unresolved D. This CDR3 has 14 amino acids. The germline V gene has CDR1 WNHNN and CDR2 SYGVQD (reference sequence). Trimming shortened V by 7 bases and J by 0 bases, and 13 bases separated the two germline ends. CDR3 protein: CASNWNESSYEQYF. CDR3 coding DNA: TGCGCCAGCAACTGGAATGAGAGCTCCTACGAGCAGTACTTC.

The chain employs TRBV28 and TRBJ1-5; perhaps TRBD1 as D (5 bases). The CDR3 contains 14 residues. Germline CDR1 reads MDHEN; CDR2 reads SYDVKM. V was trimmed by 7 bases and J by 2 bases, leaving 12 bases between them. The CDR3 spells CASTPGGGNQPQHF. Written as DNA, the CDR3 is TGTGCCAGCACCCCTGGGGGGGGCAATCAGCCCCAGCATTTT.

This clone turned up a few times. V usage is TRBV10-3 and J usage is TRBJ1-1; D is unresolved. Trimming left V 0 bases short and J 8 bases short, with 13 bases between. The CDR3 contains 14 residues. Germline V gives CDR1 ENHRY, CDR2 SYGVKD. The CDR3 sequence is CAISESGRRAEAFF. Here the CDR3 DNA reads TGTGCCATCAGTGAGTCTGGGAGACGGGCAGAAGCTTTCTTT.

This clone was observed a handful of times. The V gene is TRBV5-1, the J gene TRBJ2-5; no clear D gene. Trimming stripped 5 bases from V and 1 base from J, with 9 bases between. Germline assignment: CDR1 SGHRS and CDR2 YFSETQ. The CDR3 consists of 13 residues. CDR3 sequence: CASRGNSQETQYF. The CDR3 DNA reads as TGCGCCAGCAGGGGTAACAGCCAAGAGACCCAGTACTTC.

CDR3 nucleotide sequence: TGCAGCGTTGAAGGGGACAGAGGCTCCTACAATGAGCAGTTCTTC. This encodes CSVEGDRGSYNEQFF. The chain uses TRBV29-1 and TRBJ2-1, with 7 bases that match TRBD1. Trimming at V came to 1 base and at J to 0 bases, leaving 3 bases not matched to a gene. Looked up from germline, CDR1 is SQVTM and CDR2 is ANQGSEA. This CDR3 is built from 15 residues.

The sample holds a few counts of this clone. The rearrangement joins TRBV6-1 to TRBJ1-6; possible D gene TRBD1, 5 bases. Germline CDR1 and CDR2: MNHNS and SASEGT. V lost 8 bases and J lost 6, with 17 bases in between. The CDR3 is 15 amino acids. CDR3 bases: TGTGCCAGCGGGACCCGACTTTTGGGTAATTCACCCCTCCACTTT. Encoded protein: CASGTRLLGNSPLHF.

This chain links TRBV6-6 with TRBJ1-1; D remains unclear. CDR1 MNHNY and CDR2 SVGAGI come from the germline V gene (reference sequence). This CDR3 has 14 amino acids. V was pared by 4 bases and J by 1 base, with 10 bases between. This CDR3 is CASSSTTRNTEAFF. The CDR3 region has the DNA TGTGCCAGCAGTTCCACGACTCGGAACACTGAAGCTTTCTTT.

The chain is built from TRBV28 and TRBJ1-2; no clear D gene. V lost 3 bases and J lost 7, with 18 bases in between. This CDR3 spans 15 amino acids. Germline V gene data show CDR1 as MDHEN and CDR2 as SYDVKM. CDR3 sequence reads: CASSLADPTLGGYTF. CDR3 coding DNA: TGTGCCAGCAGTTTGGCGGACCCAACTCTGGGTGGCTACACCTTC.

The rearrangement links TRBV6-1 to TRBJ2-3; 8 bases are a match to TRBD1. The CDR3 consists of 17 residues. Germline values: CDR1 MNHNS, CDR2 SASEGT. Trimming took 2 bases from V and 2 from J; bases not matched to a gene: 9. CDR3 bases: TGTGCCAGCAGTGAAAAAAGAGGGACAGGTCCCACAGATACGCAGTATTTT. It encodes CASSEKRGTGPTDTQYF.

The CDR3: CASSFVTSGGRGVGTDTQYF. In nucleotides, the CDR3 is TGTGCCAGCAGTTTTGTGACTAGCGGGGGAAGAGGAGTAGGCACAGATACGCAGTATTTT. V and J are TRBV28 and TRBJ2-3; 12 nucleotides agree with TRBD2. The V and J ends lost 3 bases and 1 base, in that order; junction bases with no gene match: 14. The CDR3 extends over 20 amino acids. Per germline, CDR1 MDHEN and CDR2 SYDVKM. The full variable domain, its missing parts supplied by reference TRBV28 and TRBJ2-3, is DVKVTQSSRYLVKRTGEKVFLECVQDMDHENMFWYRQDPGLGLRLIYFSYDVKMKEKGDIPEGYSVSREKKERFSLILESASTNQTSMYLCASSFVTSGGRGVGTDTQYFGPGTRLTVL.